One sample yielded the 30 T cell receptor beta chains listed below, sequenced in a study of OX40 agonist ivuxolimab in advanced cancers. The method was immunoSEQ multiplex PCR; TCRdb's version includes in-frame clones alone and lacks a portion of them. The sample contains 70,000 to 90,000 clones, 90% of which appear only once. This specimen was CD4+ or CD8+ T cells sorted from blood, taken in a trial of the OX40 agonist ivuxolimab. All receptors come from an adult with an advanced solid tumor such as melanoma, head and neck, liver or kidney cancer.

The chain is built from TRBV7-2 and TRBJ2-1; D not certain. The V end lost 4 bases, the J end lost 8 bases, and 9 bases lay between the germline ends. Germline assignment: CDR1 SGHTA and CDR2 FQGNSA. This CDR3 is 12 amino acids long. In DNA, the CDR3 is TGTGCCAGCAGCTCGACTGAACATGAGCAGTTCTTC. Translated: CASSSTEHEQFF.

The gene calls are TRBV28 and TRBJ2-7; unclear D gene. The germline V and J ends were trimmed by 4 bases and 2 bases, with 9 bases remaining between them. The CDR3 is 13 residues long. CDR1 is MDHEN, CDR2 SYDVKM, per germline. DNA of the CDR3: TGTGCCAGCAGTTATGCCCCGACCTACGAGCAGTACTTC. Translating it yields CASSYAPTYEQYF.

The chain is built from TRBV5-6 and TRBJ2-1, with 16 bases that match TRBD2. V shed 4 bases, J shed 9 bases, and the junction held 10 bases outside the gene matches. Per the germline V gene, CDR1 is SGHDT and CDR2 is YYEEEE. This CDR3 contains 17 residues. CDR3 region: CASSPEWGLAGGREQFF. The DNA for the CDR3 is TGTGCCAGCAGCCCTGAGTGGGGACTAGCGGGGGGGCGTGAGCAGTTCTTC.

This clone was recorded only once. J is TRBJ1-4 and V is TRBV9; D may be TRBD1 (5 bases). Between the trimmed V and J ends, which lost 0 bases and 7 bases, there was a span of 10 bases. This CDR3 has 14 amino acids. The V gene's germline CDR1 is SGDLS and CDR2 YYNGEE. CDR3 sequence reads: CASSVGGFGEKLFF. The CDR3, as DNA: TGTGCCAGCAGCGTAGGGGGGTTCGGTGAAAAACTGTTTTTT.

The rearrangement links TRBV27 to TRBJ2-7; maybe TRBD1 (6 bases). The CDR3 loop spans 13 amino acids. V was pared by 2 bases and J by 3 bases, with 8 bases between. Germline lookup yields CDR1 MNHEY and CDR2 SMNVEV (reference sequence). The CDR3 DNA follows: TGTGCCAGCAGTTTAGGACAGATCTACGAGCAGTACTTC. Protein: CASSLGQIYEQYF.

The CDR3 bases are TGTGCCAGCAGCGCAAGTAGAGAGCTAATGAACACTGAAGCTTTCTTT. Amino acid sequence: CASSASRELMNTEAFF. V usage is TRBV11-2 and J usage is TRBJ1-1, with no clear D. The CDR3 loop spans 16 amino acids. The V and J ends lost 5 bases and 0 bases respectively, with 16 bases between them. Germline loops: CDR1 SGHAT, CDR2 FQNNGV.

The table lists this clone with a count of one. The gene calls are TRBV9 and TRBJ1-1; D might be TRBD1 (5 bases). V dropped 5 bases and J dropped 1 base, with 9 bases sitting between them. The CDR3 totals 13 residues. The germline CDR1 and CDR2 sequences are SGDLS and YYNGEE. The CDR3 spells CASRKGENTEAFF. DNA of the CDR3: TGTGCCAGCAGAAAAGGGGAGAACACTGAAGCTTTCTTT. The variable domain in full, with the rest retrieved from reference TRBV9 and TRBJ1-1, is DSGVTQTPKHLITATGQRVTLRCSPRSGDLSVYWYQQSLDQGLQFLIQYYNGEERAKGNILERFSAQQFPDLHSELNLSSLELGDSALYFCASRKGENTEAFFGQGTRLTVV.

The V and J genes are TRBV19 and TRBJ1-2, with 7 positions matching TRBD1. CDR1 and CDR2 from the germline V gene are LNHDA and SQIVND (reference sequence). This CDR3 has 15 amino acids. Germline trimming cut 5 bases from V and 8 bases from J; bases unmatched to any gene: 14. Written as DNA, the CDR3 is TGTGCCAGTAGTCGACTACAGGGGACGGCGGTGGGCTACACCTTC. It codes for CASSRLQGTAVGYTF.

The genes are TRBV11-2 and TRBJ2-7, with D unclear. The CDR3 consists of 15 residues. Trimming pared 4 bases from V and 1 base from J, leaving 14 bases between. CDR1 is SGHAT, CDR2 FQNNGV, per germline. In DNA form, the CDR3 reads TGTGCCAGCAGCTCCTTTCCAGGCTCTTCCTACGAGCAGTACTTC. Its protein is CASSSFPGSSYEQYF.

This chain connects TRBV18 to TRBJ2-2, with D possibly matching TRBD2 (6 bases). Trimming left V 3 bases short and J 4 bases short, with 12 bases between. From germline, CDR1 is KGHSH and CDR2 LQKENI. This CDR3 has 15 residues. The CDR3 spells CASSPLGGTTGELFF. CDR3 bases: TGTGCCAGCTCACCCCTGGGCGGGACCACCGGGGAGCTGTTTTTT.

J is TRBJ2-5 and V is TRBV25-1; the D gene could be TRBD1 or TRBD2 (6 bases each). Between the trimmed V and J ends, which lost 10 bases and 5 bases, there was a span of 23 bases. Germline CDR1 and CDR2: MGHDK and SYGVNS. CDR3 length: 15 amino acids. CDR3 DNA sequence: TGTGCCACAAGGGGGGATTCGGGAGCTGGCGAGACCCAGTACTTC. This encodes CATRGDSGAGETQYF.

V usage is TRBV28 and J usage is TRBJ1-2; 7 nucleotides agree with TRBD1. CDR1 and CDR2 from the germline V gene are MDHEN and SYDVKM. The CDR3 has 14 residues. V shed 6 bases, J shed 8 bases, and the junction held 12 bases outside the gene matches. DNA for the CDR3: TGTGCCAGCAGCGCCGGACAGGACTCCCTAGGCTACACCTTC. Protein: CASSAGQDSLGYTF.

This clone was seen only once. CDR3 coding DNA: TGTGCCAGCAGCATCGGGACAGGGCAAGAGACCCAGTACTTC. Translating it yields CASSIGTGQETQYF. This chain links TRBV6-6 with TRBJ2-5; 9 bases match TRBD1. The CDR3 has 14 residues. Trimming cost V 6 bases and J 2 bases; bases outside gene matches: 4. CDR1 and CDR2 from the germline V gene are MNHNY and SVGAGI (reference sequence).

This chain joins TRBV7-9 and TRBJ1-1; D unclear. Between the trimmed V and J ends, which lost 6 bases and 2 bases, there was a span of 10 bases. Per germline, CDR1 SEHNR and CDR2 FQNEAQ (reference sequence). The CDR3 length is 13 residues. CDR3 bases: TGTGCCAGCAGTATTACCTTAAACACTGAAGCTTTCTTT. Translation gives CASSITLNTEAFF.

This clone appeared once. V gene TRBV5-1 combines with J gene TRBJ2-3; TRBD1 agrees at 8 bases. The CDR3 runs to 16 residues. The junction had 7 bases not matched to a gene; V was cut back by 0 bases and J by 4 bases. Germline V gene sequence: CDR1 SGHRS, CDR2 YFSETQ. CDR3 region: CASSLVGQGLADTQYF. The CDR3 bases are TGCGCCAGCAGCTTGGTCGGACAGGGTCTCGCAGATACGCAGTATTTT.

The gene calls are TRBV10-3 and TRBJ2-5; tentative D call: TRBD1 (5 bases). Germline V lookup: CDR1 ENHRY, CDR2 SYGVKD. Trimming took 3 bases from V and 5 from J, leaving 7 bases between them. The CDR3 consists of 12 residues. The CDR3 here is CAISEGVETQYF. CDR3 DNA: TGTGCCATCAGTGAAGGGGTGGAGACCCAGTACTTC.

This clone has just one count. J is TRBJ1-1 and V is TRBV27; 12 nucleotides align to TRBD1. CDR1 MNHEY and CDR2 SMNVEV come from the germline V gene (reference sequence). This CDR3 has 15 residues. The V segment lost 7 bases and the J segment 3 bases; nucleotides outside the gene matches: 6. DNA for the CDR3: TGTGCCAGCACCCTCCGGGACAGGGGGCACACTGAAGCTTTCTTT. It specifies CASTLRDRGHTEAFF.

V and J are TRBV7-2 and TRBJ2-1; 16 nucleotides match TRBD2. The CDR3 consists of 17 residues. Germline V CDR1 and CDR2: SGHTA, FQGNSA. V lost 5 bases and J lost 7; bases outside the gene matches: 8. The CDR3 protein is CASSRGTSGGARNEQFF. The CDR3 DNA follows: TGTGCCAGCAGCCGGGGGACTAGCGGGGGGGCCCGGAATGAGCAGTTCTTC.

A few counts support this clone. The chain is built from TRBV5-1 and TRBJ2-3; D possibly uses TRBD1 or TRBD2 (5 bases each). In germline, CDR1 is SGHRS, CDR2 YFSETQ. V lost 0 bases, J lost 1 base, and 12 bases lay in between. The CDR3 is 16 amino acids. CDR3 in amino acids: CASSLGGQGGTDTQYF. The CDR3, as DNA: TGCGCCAGCAGCTTGGGTGGGCAGGGAGGCACAGATACGCAGTATTTT.

The chain is built from TRBV7-8 and TRBJ2-2; maybe TRBD1 (5 bases). This CDR3 is built from 15 residues. Germline values: CDR1 SGHVS, CDR2 FQNEAQ. V lost 8 bases and J 0 bases, leaving 13 bases between the germline ends. The DNA for the CDR3 is TGTGCCAGCCACCCAGACAGCGCGAACACCGGGGAGCTGTTTTTT. It translates to CASHPDSANTGELFF.

V is TRBV28 and J is TRBJ2-7; D unresolved. CDR3 length: 11 amino acids. CDR1 is MDHEN, CDR2 SYDVKM, per germline. Between the trimmed V and J ends, which lost 7 bases and 0 bases, there was a span of 4 bases. In DNA, the CDR3 is TGTGCCAGCATCCGCTCCTACGAGCAGTACTTC. It is translated as CASIRSYEQYF.

This chain links TRBV10-3 with TRBJ2-1, with 8 positions matching TRBD2. There are 16 residues in the CDR3. V gave up 0 bases and J gave up 0 bases; unmatched junction bases: 1. Germline values: CDR1 ENHRY, CDR2 SYGVKD. In DNA, the CDR3 is TGTGCCATCAGTGAGTCCGGGGGGGGCTCCTACAATGAGCAGTTCTTC. Its translation is CAISESGGGSYNEQFF.

This sequence joins TRBV7-9 and TRBJ2-7; TRBD1 agrees at 7 bases. The CDR3 length is 14 residues. CDR1 is SEHNR and CDR2 is FQNEAQ in the germline V gene (reference sequence). J lost 4 bases, V lost 4 bases, and 7 bases had no gene match. Written as DNA, the CDR3 is TGTGCCAGCAGCTACCGGGACAGTGGATACGAGCAGTACTTC. Translation gives CASSYRDSGYEQYF.

The V call is TRBV2, the J call TRBJ2-3; D remains ambiguous. Germline loops: CDR1 SNHLY, CDR2 FYNNEI. This CDR3 region has 15 residues. The germline V and J ends were trimmed by 1 base and 6 bases, with 14 bases remaining between them. CDR3 protein: CASSEVGSSVDTQYF. The DNA of the CDR3 is TGTGCCAGCAGTGAAGTAGGTAGTTCGGTGGATACGCAGTATTTT.

The chain employs TRBV18 and TRBJ2-2; perhaps TRBD1 as D (6 bases). The CDR3 loop spans 13 amino acids. In germline, CDR1 is KGHSH, CDR2 LQKENI. The germline V and J ends were trimmed by 1 base and 6 bases, with 6 bases remaining between them. The CDR3 loop reads CASSPQGAGELFF. CDR3 nucleotide sequence: TGTGCCAGCTCACCACAGGGGGCCGGGGAGCTGTTTTTT.

The V gene is TRBV10-3, the J gene TRBJ2-5, with unresolved D. Between the trimmed V and J ends, which lost 0 bases and 5 bases, there was a span of 7 bases. Looked up from germline, CDR1 is ENHRY and CDR2 is SYGVKD. The CDR3 has 13 amino acids. In DNA form, the CDR3 reads TGTGCCATCAGTGAGTCGGGCATGGAGACCCAGTACTTC. It translates to CAISESGMETQYF.

This clone showed up just a few times. The CDR3 nucleotides are TGTGCCTGGAGCTTCTCACTGATCAATCAGCCCCAGCATTTT. It translates to CAWSFSLINQPQHF. This chain links TRBV30 with TRBJ1-5; no clear D. Trimming took 3 bases from V and 3 from J, leaving 12 bases between them. Germline V lookup: CDR1 GTSNPN, CDR2 SVGIG (reference sequence). The CDR3 has 14 amino acids.

CDR3 sequence (DNA): TGTGCCAGCAGCGTAGCTACCGGACCTACCGGAGATACGCAGTATTTT. Protein product: CASSVATGPTGDTQYF. This chain joins TRBV5-5 and TRBJ2-3; D remains ambiguous. CDR1 is SGHKS and CDR2 is YYEKEE in the germline V gene (reference sequence). Trimming took off 4 bases at V and 5 bases at J, with 20 bases between the two ends. This CDR3 comprises 16 residues.

This clone came up once. The chain joins TRBV25-1 to TRBJ1-1, with D possibly matching TRBD1 (6 bases). This CDR3 region has 14 residues. Trimming stripped 3 bases from V and 1 base from J, with 9 bases between. Germline V gene lookup returns CDR1 MGHDK and CDR2 SYGVNS. The CDR3 here is CASSDSQGNTEAFF. The CDR3 DNA is TGTGCCAGCAGTGATTCACAGGGGAACACTGAAGCTTTCTTT.

V gene TRBV29-1 combines with J gene TRBJ1-1; D uncertain. Trimming took off 7 bases at V and 0 bases at J, with 3 bases between the two ends. Germline V lookup: CDR1 SQVTM, CDR2 ANQGSEA. CDR3 length equals 10 residues. The CDR3 region has the DNA TGCAGCGCCTTGAACACTGAAGCTTTCTTT. It specifies CSALNTEAFF.